This T cell receptor beta chain originates from a study of cytomegalovirus exposure and HLA in healthy donors. Study conclusions and caveats: Data from an earlier analysis indicated that most TCR beta V segments were productive either about 87% or about 30% of the time. The classifier, whose performance was assessed in both the original and validation cohorts, reportedly diagnosed cytomegalovirus status with high specificity and sensitivity.

This clone has only a few counts. Its antigen is not known. The V end lost 6 bases, the J end lost 0 bases, and 11 bases lay between the germline ends. The CDR3 contains 15 residues. Germline V CDR1 and CDR2: MNHNY, SVGAGI (reference sequence). PCR amplification relied on 60 Vbeta primers (plus 13 Jbeta primers). The protocol was immunoSEQ multiplex PCR, while the TCRdb copy is restricted to in-frame clones and leaves out a portion. The profile shows roughly 200,000 clones, about 77% of them singletons. The clonotype originates from a woman under 40 in good health and CMV-seronegative. The rearrangement uses TRBV6-6 and TRBJ1-4, with D possibly being TRBD1 (6 bases). The sequenced sample was PBMCs. CDR3 nucleotide sequence: TGTGCCAGCAGCCTACAGGGAGCAACTAATGAAAAACTGTTTTTT. It codes for CASSLQGATNEKLFF.